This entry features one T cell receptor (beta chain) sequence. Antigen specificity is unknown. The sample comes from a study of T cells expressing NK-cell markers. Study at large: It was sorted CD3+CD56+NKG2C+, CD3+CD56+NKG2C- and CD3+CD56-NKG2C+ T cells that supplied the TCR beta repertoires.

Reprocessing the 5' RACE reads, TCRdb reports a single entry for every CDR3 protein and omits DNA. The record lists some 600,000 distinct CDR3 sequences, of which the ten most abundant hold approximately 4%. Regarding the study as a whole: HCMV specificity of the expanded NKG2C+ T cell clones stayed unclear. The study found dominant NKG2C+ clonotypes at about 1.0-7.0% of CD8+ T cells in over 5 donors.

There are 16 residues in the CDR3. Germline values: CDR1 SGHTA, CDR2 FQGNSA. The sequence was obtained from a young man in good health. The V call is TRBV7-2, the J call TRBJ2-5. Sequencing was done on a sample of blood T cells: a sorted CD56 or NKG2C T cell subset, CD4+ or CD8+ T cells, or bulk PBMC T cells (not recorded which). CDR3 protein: CASSLIAFRYQETQYF.